Reported below is one T cell receptor (beta chain). The data were obtained in a study of cytomegalovirus exposure and HLA in healthy donors. V lost 4 bases to trimming and J lost 7 bases; unmatched junction nucleotides: 3. Per the germline V gene, CDR1 is SGHVS and CDR2 is FQNEAQ. This CDR3 comprises 12 residues. Use of 60 Vbeta and 13 Jbeta primers characterized the PCR. The repertoire was sequenced with immunoSEQ multiplex PCR; TCRdb's copy has only in-frame clones and lacks some. This repertoire shows about 190,000 clones, over 60% found once; its top ten account for about 1%. This TCR derives from a woman aged 35 to 49 in good health and CMV-seronegative. The chain couples TRBV7-8 to TRBJ1-2; TRBD1 matches at 7 bases. The sample comprised PBMCs. The CDR3 bases are TGTGCCAGCAGCTCTGACAGGGTTGGCTACACCTTC. Its translation is CASSSDRVGYTF. Full variable domain (rest looked up from reference TRBV7-8 and TRBJ1-2): GAGVSQSPRYKVAKRGQDVALRCDPISGHVSLFWYQQALGQGPEFLTYFQNEAQLDKSGLPSDRFFAERPEGSVSTLKIQRTQQEDSAVYLCASSSDRVGYTFGSGTRLTVV.